The 10 T cell receptor beta chains presented below share a single source sample, sequenced in a study of tumor and adjacent non-tumor tissue in lung cancer (dated by TCRdb to the late 2010s). The method was multiplex PCR. Sequencer: Illumina HiSeq 2500. TCRbeta libraries were built by three rounds of nested PCR using primers (Table S4), following protocols modified from ARM-PCR. The public reads were quality trimmed at Q25 with fastp and then assembled into clones with MiXCR by TCRdb, keeping productive beta chains. Every entry covers one CDR3 protein and lists the most common genes and DNA from its rows. Across this sample there are 80,000 or so distinct CDR3 sequences, with approximately 80% seen only once. In total, the top ten clones hold 51% of the sample. RNA was isolated from bulk unsorted tissue, and RNA quality was assessed with a NanoDrop ND-1000 and an Agilent 2100. Distant non-tumor tissue taken more than 3 cm from the tumor edge was used as the normal lung sample.

The specimen sequenced was distant non-tumor lung tissue. Receptors originate from a man between 60 and 75 years old with non-small cell lung cancer.

Concerning this clonotype: Its ends do not fully match the called genes, so a read error is possible. The CDR3 loop reads CASSSWTSLSYIEQFF. The CDR3 region has the DNA TGTGCCAGCAGTTCCTGGACTAGCCTTTCCTACATTGAGCAGTTCTTC. The chain recombines TRBV6-5 with TRBJ2-1, with 8 bases fitting TRBD2. Germline V CDR1 and CDR2: MNHEY, SVGAGI. The CDR3 loop spans 16 amino acids.

About this clonotype itself: At one end the junction does not follow the germline gene, possibly because of a read error. The chain uses TRBV5-4 and TRBJ1-2; no clear D. Germline V gene lookup returns CDR1 SGHNT and CDR2 YYREEE (reference sequence). The CDR3 is 12 amino acids. CDR3 in amino acids: CASSLDDYGYTF. The CDR3 coding sequence is TGTGCGAGCAGCTTGGATGACTATGGCTACACCTTC.

This clonotype occurred a few times. The gene calls are TRBV29-1 and TRBJ1-1; D is ambiguous. The CDR3 runs 11 residues. Trimming stripped 4 bases from V and 6 bases from J, with 9 bases between. Germline V gene sequence: CDR1 SQVTM, CDR2 ANQGSEA. The CDR3 protein is CSVAWRSEAFF. CDR3 DNA sequence: TGCAGCGTTGCTTGGCGGTCTGAAGCTTTCTTT.

This clonotype was counted at least ten times. V gene TRBV10-2 combines with J gene TRBJ2-7; no definite D call. This CDR3 comprises 14 residues. V shed 2 bases and J shed 2 bases, with 10 bases lying between them. From germline, CDR1 is WSHSY and CDR2 SAAADI. CDR3 in amino acids: CASSETEVTYEQYF. CDR3 DNA sequence: TGCGCCAGCAGTGAGACCGAGGTAACCTACGAGCAGTACTTC.

Regarding this clonotype: Since a much larger clone is just one base distant, this may be a read error. The gene calls are TRBV4-3 and TRBJ2-2; weak D call: TRBD2 (5 bases). Germline CDR1 reads LGHNA; CDR2 reads YSLEER. CDR3 length equals 13 residues. Here the CDR3 reads CASSQESSGELVF. The CDR3 DNA is TGCGCCAGCAGCCAAGAGTCCTCCGGGGAGCTGGTTTTT.

Note on this clonotype: Being one base from a much bigger clone, this may be a read error. The V call is TRBV28, the J call TRBJ2-2; D is tentatively TRBD1 or TRBD2 (5 bases each). This CDR3 comprises 15 residues. V lost 6 bases and J 3 bases, leaving 14 bases between the germline ends. Per germline, CDR1 MDHEN and CDR2 SYDVKM. CDR3 loop: CASREWGSDTGELFF. The CDR3 DNA sequence: TGTGCCAGCAGAGAGTGGGGGTCGGACACCGGGGAGCTGTTTTTT.

The J gene is TRBJ1-1, the V gene TRBV11-3; D remains ambiguous. The length of the CDR3 is 14 residues. Per the germline V gene, CDR1 is SGHNT and CDR2 is YENEEA. V lost 6 bases, J lost 6 bases, and 17 bases lay in between. The CDR3 DNA follows: TGTGCCAGCAGTTCGCCCGGACGGCAGTCTGAAGCTTTCTTT. It yields the protein CASSSPGRQSEAFF.

Worth noting for this clonotype: A read error may account for a junction end that differs from germline. The chain couples TRBV20-1 to TRBJ2-1; the D gene is possibly TRBD2 (6 bases). The CDR3 has 15 amino acids. From germline, CDR1 is DFQATT and CDR2 SNEGSKA (reference sequence). CDR3 region: CSARELPGDYNEQLF. CDR3 DNA: TGCAGTGCTAGAGAACTACCGGGAGACTACAATGAGCAATTATTC.

As concerns this clonotype: Relative to the germline gene, one junction end is altered; a read error may explain this. This sequence joins TRBV29-1 and TRBJ2-2; 12 nucleotides match TRBD2. Germline V gene data show CDR1 as SQVTM and CDR2 as ANQGSEA. CDR3 length: 15 amino acids. The CDR3 reads CSVTGTSGFTGEPSF. CDR3 DNA sequence: TGCAGCGTGACCGGGACTAGCGGGTTCACCGGGGAACCGTCTTTT.

This clonotype was seen only a few times. V and J are TRBV6-4 and TRBJ2-1; 10 positions agree with TRBD2. There are 15 residues in the CDR3. V lost 0 bases to trimming and J lost 6 bases; unmatched junction nucleotides: 2. Per the germline V gene, CDR1 is MRHNA and CDR2 is SNTAGT. As DNA, the CDR3 is TGTGCCAGCAGTGACTCTAGCGGGGGGATCAATGAGCAGTTCTTC. This encodes CASSDSSGGINEQFF.